These 27 T cell receptor beta chains share one sample of origin, sequenced in a study of blood T cell repertoires in COVID-19. Here immunoSEQ multiplex PCR was the method, and the copy in TCRdb shows in-frame clones only, minus some. The table has about 280,000 clones, around 84% seen once. The sequenced sample consisted of PBMCs or T cells enriched from blood (not recorded which). Receptors were obtained from a woman aged 50 to 60 who had recovered from COVID-19.

The CDR3 coding sequence is TGCAGTGCTAGTCCGCCCCTGGCTAGATACAATGAGCAGTTCTTC. It encodes CSASPPLARYNEQFF. The chain carries TRBV20-1 and TRBJ2-1; no clear D. The CDR3 runs 15 residues. The V gene's germline CDR1 is DFQATT and CDR2 SNEGSKA (reference sequence). Trimming left V 3 bases short and J 4 bases short, with 16 bases between.

J is TRBJ1-1 and V is TRBV28, with no clear D. Germline V CDR1 and CDR2: MDHEN, SYDVKM. This CDR3 is 14 amino acids long. Trimming left V 3 bases short and J 0 bases short, with 8 bases between. The CDR3 DNA is TGTGCCAGCAGTTTGGCAGGAATGAACACTGAAGCTTTCTTT. As protein: CASSLAGMNTEAFF. Complete variable domain (other parts from reference TRBV28 and TRBJ1-1): DVKVTQSSRYLVKRTGEKVFLECVQDMDHENMFWYRQDPGLGLRLIYFSYDVKMKEKGDIPEGYSVSREKKERFSLILESASTNQTSMYLCASSLAGMNTEAFFGQGTRLTVV.

The chain recombines TRBV6-5 with TRBJ1-1; 11 bases map to TRBD1. The ends lost 6 bases at V and 4 bases at J; junction bases unmatched: 7. The CDR3 contains 15 residues. Germline CDR1 reads MNHEY; CDR2 reads SVGAGI. CDR3 nucleotide sequence: TGTGCCAGCAGCCCGGACAGGGGGCTATTCACTGAAGCTTTCTTT. Translated: CASSPDRGLFTEAFF.

This chain joins TRBV4-2 and TRBJ1-2, with unresolved D. The CDR3 has 15 residues. V was clipped by 0 bases and J by 2 bases, with 10 bases between them. Germline V CDR1 and CDR2: LGHNA, YNFKEQ. Written as DNA, the CDR3 is TGTGCCAGCAGCCAAGAGGAGTCAGAGAACTATGGCTACACCTTC. Its protein is CASSQEESENYGYTF.

The gene calls are TRBV3-1 (or the pseudogene TRBV3-2) and TRBJ2-7; 9 bases are a match to TRBD2. The CDR3 consists of 18 residues. Trimming at V came to 4 bases and at J to 9 bases, leaving 22 bases not matched to a gene. Per the germline V gene, CDR1 is LGHDT and CDR2 is YNNKEL (reference sequence). The CDR3: CASSRSGGSGGARSGQYF. The CDR3 nucleotides read TGTGCCAGCAGCCGATCCGGGGGTAGCGGGGGCGCCCGTAGCGGGCAGTACTTC.

The V call is TRBV27, the J call TRBJ2-1; 7 nucleotides match TRBD2. Per the germline V gene, CDR1 is MNHEY and CDR2 is SMNVEV (reference sequence). V lost 10 bases and J lost 3; bases outside the gene matches: 3. This CDR3 is built from 12 residues. The CDR3 loop is CATQRGYNEQFF. CDR3 coding DNA: TGTGCCACCCAGCGGGGCTACAATGAGCAGTTCTTC.

The V call is TRBV5-4, the J call TRBJ1-2; perhaps TRBD1 as D (6 bases). Germline V gene sequence: CDR1 SGHNT, CDR2 YYREEE (reference sequence). Trimming took off 3 bases at V and 6 bases at J, with 15 bases between the two ends. The CDR3 contains 14 residues. The CDR3 sequence: CASSWRSQGNGYTF. The DNA for the CDR3 is TGTGCCAGCAGCTGGAGGTCACAGGGAAATGGCTACACCTTC.

V usage is TRBV11-3 and J usage is TRBJ2-1, with a weak D call TRBD2 (5 bases). The CDR3 is made up of 14 amino acids. The germline V and J ends were trimmed by 6 bases and 9 bases, with 18 bases remaining between them. CDR1 is SGHNT and CDR2 is YENEEA in the germline V gene. The CDR3 here is CASSPFGESGEQFF. Written as DNA, the CDR3 is TGTGCCAGCAGTCCCTTTGGGGAGTCCGGTGAGCAGTTCTTC.

Worth noting for this clone: At one of its ends the junction is not consistent with the germline gene, which may arise from a read error. V usage is TRBV3-1 (or the pseudogene TRBV3-2) and J usage is TRBJ1-2, with 7 bases aligning to TRBD1. The germline V gene encodes CDR1 LGHDT and CDR2 YNNKEL (reference sequence). The CDR3 is 13 amino acids. The CDR3 region has the DNA TGTGCCAGCAGCCAAGAACTGGGACAGCCGGGGTCCTTC. Protein: CASSQELGQPGSF.

There are many counts of this clone. This chain connects TRBV5-1 to TRBJ2-1; TRBD2 is a possible D gene (5 bases). Germline values: CDR1 SGHRS, CDR2 YFSETQ. Deletions cut 3 bases from V and 7 bases from J, with 20 bases between. The CDR3 is 16 amino acids. CDR3 sequence (DNA): TGCGCCAGCAGCTCACTCCCTGGATCGGGGATAAATGAGCAGTTCTTC. Translation: CASSSLPGSGINEQFF.

CDR3 protein: CASSAGHTSGNTIYF. The CDR3 DNA reads as TGCGCCAGCAGCGCCGGACATACCTCTGGAAACACCATATATTTT. J is TRBJ1-3 and V is TRBV5-1, with D maybe TRBD1 (5 bases). Germline CDR1 SGHRS, CDR2 YFSETQ. This CDR3 is built from 15 residues. V lost 4 bases and J lost 0, with 11 bases in between.

V usage is TRBV13 and J usage is TRBJ1-5, with TRBD1 identical over 8 bases. With V trimmed by 3 bases and J by 0 bases, 4 bases remained unmatched. CDR1 and CDR2 from the germline V gene are PRHDT and FYEKMQ (reference sequence). The CDR3 sequence is 16 residues long. In DNA form, the CDR3 reads TGTGCCAGCAGCTTTCAGGGGGCGGGTAGCAATCAGCCCCAGCATTTT. The encoded protein is CASSFQGAGSNQPQHF.

The V call is TRBV7-2, the J call TRBJ2-3; D is undetermined. This CDR3 has 14 residues. V gave up 1 base and J gave up 6 bases, with 11 bases separating them. Per the germline V gene, CDR1 is SGHTA and CDR2 is FQGNSA. Here the CDR3 DNA reads TGTGCCAGCAGCTTAGTGGGCCTTTCGGATACGCAGTATTTT. Amino acids: CASSLVGLSDTQYF. Looking up the rest from reference TRBV7-2 and TRBJ2-3 gives the full variable domain: GAGVSQSPSNKVTEKGKDVELRCDPISGHTALYWYRQSLGQGLEFLIYFQGNSAPDKSGLPSDRFSAERTGGSVSTLTIQRTQQEDSAVYLCASSLVGLSDTQYFGPGTRLTVL.

This chain joins TRBV28 and TRBJ1-5; 12 positions agree with TRBD1. The germline CDR1 and CDR2 sequences are MDHEN and SYDVKM. The CDR3 extends over 16 amino acids. After removal of 5 bases from V and 5 bases from J, the junction contained 7 bases not matched to a gene. CDR3 loop: CASSRGDRGRDQPQHF. CDR3 in DNA: TGTGCCAGCAGTAGGGGGGACAGGGGGCGCGATCAGCCCCAGCATTTT. Variable domain in full (rest from reference TRBV28 and TRBJ1-5): DVKVTQSSRYLVKRTGEKVFLECVQDMDHENMFWYRQDPGLGLRLIYFSYDVKMKEKGDIPEGYSVSREKKERFSLILESASTNQTSMYLCASSRGDRGRDQPQHFGDGTRLSIL.

The rearrangement links TRBV6-4 to TRBJ2-1, with 11 bases lining up with TRBD1. Germline V gene data show CDR1 as MRHNA and CDR2 as SNTAGT. J was trimmed by 6 bases and V by 8 bases; bases with no gene match: 0. This CDR3 region has 12 residues. CDR3 in amino acids: CASGTGGNEQFF. For the CDR3, the DNA is TGTGCCAGCGGGACAGGGGGCAATGAGCAGTTCTTC.

The rearrangement links TRBV28 to TRBJ2-7, with D possibly matching TRBD2 (6 bases). The germline gives CDR1 MDHEN, CDR2 SYDVKM. The CDR3 totals 14 residues. Trimming removed 7 bases from V and 0 bases from J, with 13 bases in between. CDR3 protein: CASKTLEGSYEQYF. The CDR3 DNA sequence: TGTGCCAGCAAGACGTTGGAGGGCTCCTACGAGCAGTACTTC.

The rearrangement links TRBV5-4 to TRBJ2-1; possibly TRBD2 for D (6 bases). Germline V gene lookup returns CDR1 SGHNT and CDR2 YYREEE (reference sequence). The CDR3 has 16 amino acids. Trimming cost V 0 bases and J 5 bases, with 15 bases left between them. CDR3 in amino acids: CASSLGPGEGNNEQFF. The CDR3, as DNA: TGTGCCAGCAGCTTGGGCCCGGGGGAAGGGAACAATGAGCAGTTCTTC.

This clone was detected a few times. The chain is built from TRBV5-1 and TRBJ2-7; 9 bases agree with TRBD1. Per the germline V gene, CDR1 is SGHRS and CDR2 is YFSETQ. The CDR3 is 14 residues long. With V trimmed by 2 bases and J by 4 bases, 4 bases remained unmatched. CDR3 residues: CASSFSGQGYEQYF. CDR3 nucleotide sequence: TGCGCCAGCAGCTTCTCGGGACAGGGTTACGAGCAGTACTTC.

This clone has only a few counts. The chain links TRBV7-8 to TRBJ1-5, with a weak D call TRBD1 (5 bases). CDR3 length: 15 residues. Per germline, CDR1 SGHVS and CDR2 FQNEAQ. V dropped 1 base and J dropped 3 bases, with 10 bases sitting between them. The chain's CDR3 is CASSLVSGYNQPQHF. The CDR3 DNA sequence: TGTGCCAGCAGCTTAGTCTCAGGGTACAATCAGCCCCAGCATTTT. Full variable domain (missing parts from reference TRBV7-8 and TRBJ1-5): GAGVSQSPRYKVAKRGQDVALRCDPISGHVSLFWYQQALGQGPEFLTYFQNEAQLDKSGLPSDRFFAERPEGSVSTLKIQRTQQEDSAVYLCASSLVSGYNQPQHFGDGTRLSIL.

This chain's CDR3 is CASSHASSYEQYF. In DNA form, the CDR3 reads TGTGCCAGCAGCCACGCCAGCTCCTACGAGCAGTACTTC. The chain combines TRBV3-1 (or the pseudogene TRBV3-2) with TRBJ2-7; unclear D gene. In germline, CDR1 is LGHDT, CDR2 YNNKEL (reference sequence). CDR3 length equals 13 residues. V lost 3 bases to trimming and J lost 0 bases, with 6 bases between them.

This clone was seen a single time. The chain joins TRBV28 to TRBJ1-5, with D perhaps TRBD1 (5 bases). The germline V gene encodes CDR1 MDHEN and CDR2 SYDVKM. The ends were cut back, 4 bases at V and 6 bases at J, with 13 bases in the middle. The CDR3 runs 14 residues. The CDR3 nucleotides are TGTGCCAGCAGTTCAGGCGGGGCGGGTCAGCCCCAGCATTTT. Residues: CASSSGGAGQPQHF.

This clone appeared once. V and J are TRBV13 and TRBJ2-1; TRBD1 matches at 9 bases. The CDR3 is made up of 15 amino acids. The ends lost 3 bases at V and 7 bases at J; junction bases unmatched: 7. Germline V gene data show CDR1 as PRHDT and CDR2 as FYEKMQ (reference sequence). The CDR3 DNA is TGTGCCAGCAGCTTGGGACAGGGCGGACTAAATGAGCAGTTCTTC. The encoded protein is CASSLGQGGLNEQFF.

The chain employs TRBV9 and TRBJ2-5; tentatively, D is TRBD1 (6 bases). The ends were cut back, 5 bases at V and 5 bases at J, with 10 bases in the middle. Germline V lookup: CDR1 SGDLS, CDR2 YYNGEE. The CDR3 contains 12 residues. CDR3 coding DNA: TGTGCCAGCAGTACAGGGTCGGAGACCCAGTACTTC. Residues: CASSTGSETQYF.

The chain combines TRBV18 with TRBJ2-7, with 13 bases that match TRBD2. V lost 4 bases and J lost 5; bases outside the gene matches: 5. Germline values: CDR1 KGHSH, CDR2 LQKENI. The CDR3 covers 15 residues. The DNA of the CDR3 is TGTGCCAGCTCACGCACTAGCGGGGGGGCTAACGAGCAGTACTTC. This codes for CASSRTSGGANEQYF.

J is TRBJ2-5 and V is TRBV5-1; 13 positions match TRBD2. The CDR3 extends over 16 amino acids. CDR1 is SGHRS and CDR2 is YFSETQ in the germline V gene. Trimming took 4 bases from V and 5 from J; bases not matched to a gene: 8. CDR3 DNA sequence: TGCGCCAGCAGCAAAACTAGCGGGGGGGCCGAGGAGACCCAGTACTTC. It codes for CASSKTSGGAEETQYF. Filled out from reference TRBV5-1 and TRBJ2-5, the complete variable domain reads KAGVTQTPRYLIKTRGQQVTLSCSPISGHRSVSWYQQTPGQGLQFLFEYFSETQRNKGNFPGRFSGRQFSNSRSEMNVSTLELGDSALYLCASSKTSGGAEETQYFGPGTRLLVL.

The rearrangement uses TRBV7-2 and TRBJ2-2, with a weak D call TRBD1 (7 bases). CDR3 length: 14 amino acids. V was trimmed by 2 bases and J by 6 bases, leaving 10 bases between them. The V gene's germline CDR1 is SGHTA and CDR2 FQGNSA. CDR3 amino acids: CASSLQGGPGELFF. The CDR3 DNA reads as TGTGCCAGCAGCTTACAGGGGGGACCCGGGGAGCTGTTTTTT.

The gene calls are TRBV7-9 and TRBJ2-1; no clear D gene. CDR3 length: 12 residues. Trimming cost V 6 bases and J 3 bases, with 6 bases left between them. Germline V gene lookup returns CDR1 SEHNR and CDR2 FQNEAQ (reference sequence). The CDR3 reads CASRADYNEQFF. The CDR3 coding sequence is TGTGCCAGCAGGGCGGACTACAATGAGCAGTTCTTC.